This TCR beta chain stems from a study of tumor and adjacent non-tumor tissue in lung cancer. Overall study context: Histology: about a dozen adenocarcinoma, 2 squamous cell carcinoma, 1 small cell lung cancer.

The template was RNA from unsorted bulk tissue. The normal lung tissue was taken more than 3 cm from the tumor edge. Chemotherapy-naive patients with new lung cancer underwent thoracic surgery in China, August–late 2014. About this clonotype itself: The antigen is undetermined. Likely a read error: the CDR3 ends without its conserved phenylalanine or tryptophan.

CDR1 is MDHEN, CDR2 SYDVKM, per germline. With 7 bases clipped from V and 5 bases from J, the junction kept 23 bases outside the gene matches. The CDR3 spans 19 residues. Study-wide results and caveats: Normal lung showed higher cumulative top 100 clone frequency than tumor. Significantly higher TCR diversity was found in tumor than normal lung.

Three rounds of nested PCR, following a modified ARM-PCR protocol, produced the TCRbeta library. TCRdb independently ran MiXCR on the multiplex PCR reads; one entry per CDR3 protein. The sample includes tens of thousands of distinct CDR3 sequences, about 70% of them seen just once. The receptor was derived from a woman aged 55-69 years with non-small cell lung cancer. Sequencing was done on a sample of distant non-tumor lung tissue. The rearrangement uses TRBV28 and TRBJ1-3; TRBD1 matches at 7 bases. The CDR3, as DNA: TGTGCCAGCAATTCCCTCGGGGCAGGGGGGATGTTGGAAAGAAACACCATATATCTT. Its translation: CASNSLGAGGMLERNTIYL.